Below are 18 T cell receptor beta chains sequenced from a single sample in a study of CD8 T cells in Susac syndrome. After extraction with the RNeasy kit, roughly 0.45 to 1 ug of the RNA was reverse transcribed using random hexamers. One entry per CDR3 protein, called by TCRdb with MiXCR from the immunoSEQ multiplex PCR reads. This table has about 160,000 distinct CDR3 sequences, 93% appearing once. The specimen sequenced was CD4+ T cells from PBMCs. Receptors were obtained from a human donor in good health.

This clonotype was recorded once. The rearrangement links TRBV5-1 to TRBJ2-7; a weak D match, TRBD1 (6 bases). Trimming cost V 4 bases and J 5 bases, with 10 bases left between them. The CDR3 covers 12 residues. Germline V gene sequence: CDR1 SGHRS, CDR2 YFSETQ. As DNA, the CDR3 is TGCGCCAGCAGCCTACAGGGCCACGAGCAGTACTTC. Encoded protein: CASSLQGHEQYF.

The J gene is TRBJ2-1, the V gene TRBV6-6; 8 bases align to TRBD2. Germline V gene data show CDR1 as MNHNY and CDR2 as SVGAGI (reference sequence). Trimming took 10 bases from V and 6 from J; bases not matched to a gene: 11. This CDR3 has 14 residues. DNA for the CDR3: TGTGCCACCCTCCGGGAGGGGTACGGCAATGAGCAGTTCTTC. Translated, it gives CATLREGYGNEQFF.

The chain employs TRBV20-1 and TRBJ1-3; tentative D call: TRBD1 (5 bases). Germline CDR1 and CDR2: DFQATT and SNEGSKA (reference sequence). The V end lost 6 bases, the J end lost 0 bases, and 12 bases lay between the germline ends. This CDR3 is 14 amino acids long. CDR3 DNA sequence: TGCAGTGCACCGAACAGGTTCTCTGGAAACACCATATATTTT. This encodes CSAPNRFSGNTIYF.

This chain links TRBV4-1 with TRBJ2-5; D is ambiguous. V was cut by 2 bases and J by 3 bases, with 10 bases left in between. There are 14 residues in the CDR3. CDR1 and CDR2 from the germline V gene are MGHRA and YSYEKL. The CDR3 DNA reads TGCGCCAGCAGCCAAAATGGACGGAAAGAGACCCAGTACTTC. This translates into CASSQNGRKETQYF.

This chain links TRBV12-3 or TRBV12-4 with TRBJ2-7, with D unresolved. This CDR3 is 14 amino acids long. Trimming shortened V by 3 bases and J by 3 bases, and 12 bases separated the two germline ends. CDR3: CASSFKAYNYEQYF. The CDR3 region has the DNA TGTGCCAGCAGTTTCAAGGCCTATAACTACGAGCAGTACTTC.

The chain employs TRBV20-1 and TRBJ2-5, with 8 positions matching TRBD2. V gave up 3 bases and J gave up 1 base; unmatched junction bases: 4. Germline V lookup: CDR1 DFQATT, CDR2 SNEGSKA (reference sequence). CDR3 length: 14 amino acids. CDR3 region: CSASQSGGQETQYF. For the CDR3, the DNA is TGCAGTGCTAGTCAAAGCGGGGGCCAAGAGACCCAGTACTTC.

The chain is built from TRBV7-3 and TRBJ1-2; D is unclear. Germline values: CDR1 SGHTA, CDR2 FQGTGA. The CDR3 loop spans 15 amino acids. Trimming pared 5 bases from V and 6 bases from J, leaving 19 bases between. The CDR3 nucleotides are TGTGCCAGCAGCCCCCGGGCAGGCTTTACGAATGGCTACACCTTC. This translates into CASSPRAGFTNGYTF.

The rearrangement links TRBV9 to TRBJ2-7, with 7 bases aligning to TRBD2. The J segment lost 1 base and the V segment lost 2 bases, leaving 3 bases of the junction unmatched. The CDR3 covers 14 residues. The V gene's germline CDR1 is SGDLS and CDR2 YYNGEE. The CDR3 loop reads CASSVAAGSYEQYF. As DNA, the CDR3 is TGTGCCAGCAGCGTCGCAGCGGGGTCCTACGAGCAGTACTTC.

The chain employs TRBV3-1 and TRBJ2-2; tentatively, D is TRBD2 (6 bases). V was clipped by 8 bases and J by 5 bases, with 15 bases between them. There are 14 residues in the CDR3. Germline assignment: CDR1 LGHDT and CDR2 YNNKEL (reference sequence). The DNA for the CDR3 is TGTGCCAGCTGTGCGGGGCCACCGACCGGGGAGCTGTTTTTT. Its protein is CASCAGPPTGELFF.

The V and J genes are TRBV20-1 and TRBJ1-1; perhaps TRBD1 as D (5 bases). The CDR3 is made up of 14 amino acids. Trimming took 4 bases from V and 6 from J, leaving 18 bases between them. Per the germline V gene, CDR1 is DFQATT and CDR2 is SNEGSKA (reference sequence). As DNA, the CDR3 is TGCAGTGCTATCCCCCAGGGCAAGTGGGCTGAAGCTTTCTTT. This sequence encodes CSAIPQGKWAEAFF.

The chain couples TRBV7-9 to TRBJ1-3; the D gene is possibly TRBD1 (5 bases). The V gene's germline CDR1 is SEHNR and CDR2 FQNEAQ (reference sequence). The CDR3 is 13 residues long. Trimming cost V 11 bases and J 2 bases, with 13 bases left between them. Here the CDR3 DNA reads TGTGCCGCGGGGCAGACCGCTGGAAACACCATATATTTT. Translation: CAAGQTAGNTIYF.

This chain uses TRBV3-1 with TRBJ2-3; no reliable D call. The CDR3 is 12 amino acids. Trimming took 1 base from V and 10 from J, leaving 9 bases between them. Germline V gene lookup returns CDR1 LGHDT and CDR2 YNNKEL (reference sequence). The CDR3 region has the DNA TGTGCCAGCAGCCAAGCCGACCAAGCGCAGTATTTT. This gives the protein CASSQADQAQYF.

V usage is TRBV7-2 and J usage is TRBJ2-4, with TRBD1 matching over 7 bases. The CDR3 is 14 amino acids. With V trimmed by 3 bases and J by 9 bases, 8 bases remained unmatched. CDR1 and CDR2 (germline): SGHTA, FQGNSA. CDR3 sequence (DNA): TGTGCCAGCAGCTTTACGACAGGGAGTAGCATTCAGTACTTC. Translation: CASSFTTGSSIQYF. The variable domain in full, completed from reference TRBV7-2 and TRBJ2-4, reads GAGVSQSPSNKVTEKGKDVELRCDPISGHTALYWYRQSLGQGLEFLIYFQGNSAPDKSGLPSDRFSAERTGGSVSTLTIQRTQQEDSAVYLCASSFTTGSSIQYFGAGTRLSVL.

The chain uses TRBV20-1 and TRBJ2-3; TRBD1 aligns across 7 bases. Trimming at V came to 3 bases and at J to 5 bases, leaving 5 bases not matched to a gene. Germline V CDR1 and CDR2: DFQATT, SNEGSKA (reference sequence). The CDR3 extends over 13 amino acids. CDR3 region: CSARWDRRDTQYF. The CDR3 nucleotides read TGCAGTGCTAGGTGGGACAGAAGAGATACGCAGTATTTT.

This chain links TRBV13 with TRBJ1-1; TRBD1 might be the D (6 bases). Germline V gene data show CDR1 as PRHDT and CDR2 as FYEKMQ (reference sequence). Between the trimmed V and J ends, which lost 4 bases and 1 base, there was a span of 16 bases. The CDR3 sequence is 16 residues long. This chain's CDR3 is CASSSPQDRTNTEAFF. CDR3 in DNA: TGTGCCAGCAGCTCCCCACAAGACAGGACGAACACTGAAGCTTTCTTT. Using reference TRBV13 and TRBJ1-1 for the parts outside the CDR3, the full variable domain is AAGVIQSPRHLIKEKRETATLKCYPIPRHDTVYWYQQGPGQDPQFLISFYEKMQSDKGSIPDRFSAQQFSDYHSELNMSSLELGDSALYFCASSSPQDRTNTEAFFGQGTRLTVV.

V is TRBV29-1 and J is TRBJ1-1, with D hard to call. This CDR3 is built from 11 residues. Germline CDR1 SQVTM, CDR2 ANQGSEA. V was clipped by 7 bases and J by 4 bases, with 10 bases between them. This CDR3 reads CSAPGPTEAFF. The CDR3 DNA is TGCAGCGCCCCCGGTCCCACTGAAGCTTTCTTT.

The rearrangement uses TRBV30 and TRBJ1-4; no clear D. From germline, CDR1 is GTSNPN and CDR2 SVGIG (reference sequence). Trimming cost V 1 base and J 7 bases, with 13 bases left between them. The CDR3 runs to 14 residues. The CDR3 DNA sequence: TGTGCCTGGAGTGACGGTATCGGGGTTGAAAAACTGTTTTTT. Protein sequence: CAWSDGIGVEKLFF.

The chain combines TRBV2 with TRBJ2-2; D call uncertain. CDR3 length equals 14 residues. CDR1 is SNHLY, CDR2 FYNNEI, per germline. V gave up 7 bases and J gave up 6 bases, with 15 bases separating them. The DNA of the CDR3 is TGTGCCAGCATAGAAAGGCCCCAGGCCGGGGAGCTGTTTTTT. Protein product: CASIERPQAGELFF.